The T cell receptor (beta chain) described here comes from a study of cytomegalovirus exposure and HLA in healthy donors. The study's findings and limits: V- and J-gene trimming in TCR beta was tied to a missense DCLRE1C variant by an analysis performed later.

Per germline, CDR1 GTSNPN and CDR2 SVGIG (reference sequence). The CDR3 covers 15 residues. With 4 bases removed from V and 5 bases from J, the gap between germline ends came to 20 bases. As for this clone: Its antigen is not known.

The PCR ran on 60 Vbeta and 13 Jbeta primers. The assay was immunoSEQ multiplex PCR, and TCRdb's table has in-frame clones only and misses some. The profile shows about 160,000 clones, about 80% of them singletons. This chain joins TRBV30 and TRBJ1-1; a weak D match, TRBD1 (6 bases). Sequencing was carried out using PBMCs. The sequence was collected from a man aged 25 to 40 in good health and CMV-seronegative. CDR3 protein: CAWTNLRGGGTEAFF. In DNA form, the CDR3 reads TGTGCCTGGACTAATCTTAGGGGGGGAGGGACTGAAGCTTTCTTT.